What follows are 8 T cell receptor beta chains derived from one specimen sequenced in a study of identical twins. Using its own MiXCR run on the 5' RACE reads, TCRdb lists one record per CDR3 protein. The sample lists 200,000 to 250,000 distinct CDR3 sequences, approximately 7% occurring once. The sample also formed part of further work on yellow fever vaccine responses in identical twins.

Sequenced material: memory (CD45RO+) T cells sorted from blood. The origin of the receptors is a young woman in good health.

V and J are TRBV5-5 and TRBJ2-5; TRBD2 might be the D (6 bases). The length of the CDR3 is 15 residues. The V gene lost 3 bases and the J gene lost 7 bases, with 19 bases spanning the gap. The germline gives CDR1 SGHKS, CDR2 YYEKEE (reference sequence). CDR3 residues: CASSWGDEGQGTQYF. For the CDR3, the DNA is TGTGCCAGCAGCTGGGGGGACGAGGGCCAGGGGACCCAGTACTTC.

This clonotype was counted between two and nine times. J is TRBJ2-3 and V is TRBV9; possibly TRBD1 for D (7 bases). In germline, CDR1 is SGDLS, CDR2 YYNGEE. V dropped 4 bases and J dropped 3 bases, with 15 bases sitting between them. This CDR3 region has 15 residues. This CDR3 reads CASSPRQGGTDTQYF. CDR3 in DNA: TGTGCCAGCAGCCCCCGCCAGGGGGGAACAGATACGCAGTATTTT. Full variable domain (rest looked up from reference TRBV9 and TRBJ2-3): DSGVTQTPKHLITATGQRVTLRCSPRSGDLSVYWYQQSLDQGLQFLIQYYNGEERAKGNILERFSAQQFPDLHSELNLSSLELGDSALYFCASSPRQGGTDTQYFGPGTRLTVL.

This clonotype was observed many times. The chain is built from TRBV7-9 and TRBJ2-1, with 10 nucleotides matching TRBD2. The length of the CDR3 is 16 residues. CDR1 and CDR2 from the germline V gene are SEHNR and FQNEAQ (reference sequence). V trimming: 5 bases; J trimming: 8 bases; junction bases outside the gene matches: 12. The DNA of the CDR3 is TGTGCCAGCAGCGTAAGGCCTAGCGGGAGCTCGGATGAGCAGTTCTTC. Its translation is CASSVRPSGSSDEQFF.

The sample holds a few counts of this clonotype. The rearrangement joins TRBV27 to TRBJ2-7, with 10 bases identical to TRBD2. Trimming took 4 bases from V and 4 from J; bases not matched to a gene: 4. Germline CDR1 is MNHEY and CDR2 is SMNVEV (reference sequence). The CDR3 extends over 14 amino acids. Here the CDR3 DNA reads TGTGCCAGCAGTTCAGCGGGGGGGAAATACGAGCAGTACGTC. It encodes CASSSAGGKYEQYV.

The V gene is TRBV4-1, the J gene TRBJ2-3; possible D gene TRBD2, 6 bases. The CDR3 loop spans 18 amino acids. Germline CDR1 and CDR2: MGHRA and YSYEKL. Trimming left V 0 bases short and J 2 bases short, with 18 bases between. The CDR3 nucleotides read TGCGCCAGCAGCCAAGATATTGCTAGCGCCTTCTACACAGATACGCAGTATTTT. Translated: CASSQDIASAFYTDTQYF.

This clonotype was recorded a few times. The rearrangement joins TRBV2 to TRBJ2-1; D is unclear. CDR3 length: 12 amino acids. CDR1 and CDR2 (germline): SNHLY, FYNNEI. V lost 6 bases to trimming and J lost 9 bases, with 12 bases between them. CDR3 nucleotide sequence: TGTGCCAGCAGCGGACCCGTGGTTGAGCAGTTCTTC. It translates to CASSGPVVEQFF.

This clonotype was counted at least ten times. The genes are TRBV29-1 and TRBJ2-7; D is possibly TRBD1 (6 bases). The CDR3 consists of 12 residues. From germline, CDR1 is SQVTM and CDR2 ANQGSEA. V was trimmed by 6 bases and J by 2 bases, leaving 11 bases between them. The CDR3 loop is CSVTQGPYEQYF. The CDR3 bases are TGCAGCGTAACACAGGGCCCCTACGAGCAGTACTTC.

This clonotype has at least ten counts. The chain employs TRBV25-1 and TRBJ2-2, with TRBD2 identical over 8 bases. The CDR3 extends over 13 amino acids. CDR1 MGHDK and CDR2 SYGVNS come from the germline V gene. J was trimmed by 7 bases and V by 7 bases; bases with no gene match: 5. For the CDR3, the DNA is TGTGCCAGCAAAGAGAGCGGGAGCGGGGAGCTGTTTTTT. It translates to CASKESGSGELFF.